These 2 T cell receptor beta chains share one sample of origin, sequenced in a study of beta chain features in type 1 diabetes listed by TCRdb under 2018. The antigens these receptors bind are not known. Broad study findings and their caveats: In all four CD4+ subsets, TCRB CDR3 length was moderately but significantly shorter in type 1 diabetes patients.

The library was prepared using the immunoSEQ multiplex PCR assay. The entire amount of isolated RNA was reverse transcribed using the High Capacity cDNA Reverse Transcription Kit, so the sequenced TCRB transcripts were expressed ones. TCRdb provides this immuneACCESS table in a form limited to in-frame rearrangements. Some clones are lacking; in checked studies, under half of them reflect an unresolved V gene, and why the rest are absent is not known. The sample has approximately 360,000 clones on record, roughly 12% of them singletons. Approximately 0.011% of the sample belongs to the ten largest clones. Specimen: naive CD4+ T cells from blood. The sample's cell subset or site label is to be understood as: true naive CD4+ T cells. The receptor source for this set is a woman aged 18 to 35 with type 1 diabetes.

This clone was picked up a small number of times. The sample contains more than one DNA sequence encoding this CDR3. J is TRBJ1-5 and V is TRBV7-2; D is perhaps TRBD1 (6 bases). CDR3 length: 13 amino acids. CDR1 is SGHTA and CDR2 is FQGNSA in the germline V gene. With 4 bases removed from V and 4 bases from J, the gap between germline ends came to 8 bases. DNA of the CDR3: TGTGCCAGCAGCTCTCAGGGGAATCAGCCCCAGCATTTT. Translated: CASSSQGNQPQHF.

The chain couples TRBV4-1 to TRBJ2-3, with a tentative D call TRBD2 (6 bases). Per germline, CDR1 MGHRA and CDR2 YSYEKL. V lost 3 bases to trimming and J lost 5 bases, with 12 bases between them. The CDR3 loop spans 14 amino acids. CDR3 sequence reads: CASSQFLGGDTQYF. The CDR3 DNA is TGCGCCAGCAGCCAGTTCCTCGGGGGAGATACGCAGTATTTT.